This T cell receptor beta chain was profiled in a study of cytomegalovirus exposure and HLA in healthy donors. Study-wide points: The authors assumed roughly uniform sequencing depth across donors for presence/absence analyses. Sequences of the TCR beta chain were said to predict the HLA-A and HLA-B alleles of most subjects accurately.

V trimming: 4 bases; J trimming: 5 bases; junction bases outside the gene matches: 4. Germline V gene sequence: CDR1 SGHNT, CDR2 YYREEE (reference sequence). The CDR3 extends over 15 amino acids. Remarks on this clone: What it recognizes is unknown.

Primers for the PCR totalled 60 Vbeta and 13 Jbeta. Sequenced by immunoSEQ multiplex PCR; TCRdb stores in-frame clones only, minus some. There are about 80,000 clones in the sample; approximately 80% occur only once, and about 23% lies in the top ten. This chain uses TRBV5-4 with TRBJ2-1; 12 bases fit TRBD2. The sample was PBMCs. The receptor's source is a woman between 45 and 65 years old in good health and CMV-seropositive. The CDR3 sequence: CASSKTSGSHNEQFF. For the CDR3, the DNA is TGTGCCAGCAGCAAGACTAGCGGGAGCCACAATGAGCAGTTCTTC.